The clone carrying this T cell receptor beta chain was found many times. Its antigen is not known. TCRdb re-analysed the RACE reads in MiXCR, keeping a single row per CDR3 protein. This sample carries some 120,000 distinct CDR3 sequences, about 9% of them seen once, and the ten largest clones take 1.5% to 2%. This sample was taken from a study of human T cells and chemical hapten exposure. On the study more broadly: Among samples, TCR yields varied mainly because of small differences in pooled library volume.

Time point reported: healthy volunteer bleed at 2 weeks. RNA extraction used unfractionated whole blood as the source of total RNA. Overall study results and limits: TCRs at high frequency, those above 1 in 1000, did not change with DPC sensitization.

The clonotype originates from a male donor in good health. Some clones in this sample may be carry-over from other donors' samples. Input material: whole blood.

The CDR3 nucleotides are TGCGCCAGCAGCCAAGAAATTGGGGGTACGGATGAAAAACTGTTTTTT. The encoded protein is CASSQEIGGTDEKLFF. The rearrangement uses TRBV4-3 and TRBJ1-4; D may be TRBD1 (5 bases). Deletions cut 0 bases from V and 6 bases from J, with 14 bases between. From germline, CDR1 is LGHNA and CDR2 YSLEER. This CDR3 has 16 amino acids.